Listed below are T cell receptor beta chains from one sample, sequenced in a study of T-cell memory formation after mild COVID-19. TCRdb reanalysed the 5' RACE reads using MiXCR and keeps one entry per CDR3 protein. Of about 500,000 distinct CDR3 sequences listed, about a fifth are singletons. The sequencing input was PBMCs or a T cell subset sorted from them (not recorded which). Receptors were obtained from an adult woman who had mild COVID-19 (a few samples of this study predate the infection). Cell type and time point are not known. Both conserved end residues are part of each CDR3. The order of the fields is clone size, D gene, V gene, J gene, CDR3 DNA, CDR3 protein. The D gene is left open where the match is weak. Size is omitted from some rows. Given values are once, few, many or a class for expanded clones.

.	.	TRBV5-1	TRBJ1-1	TGTGCCAGCAGCTTAGCGGTAGGGACTGAAGCTTTCTTT	CASSLAVGTEAFF
few	.	TRBV9	TRBJ2-7	TGTGCCAGCAGCGTAGATGGGGGAACGGGCGAGCAGTACTTC	CASSVDGGTGEQYF
few	TRBD1	TRBV14	TRBJ2-7	TGTGCCAGCTCACCACACCGCTCGACAGGGGGTTACGAGCAGTACTTC	CASSPHRSTGGYEQYF
.	.	TRBV19	TRBJ2-7	TGTGCCAGTAGTAATCCAGGGTACGAGCAGTACTTC	CASSNPGYEQYF
.	.	TRBV11-2	TRBJ2-4	TGTGCCAGCAGCCTCTTTTTGAGGCCCAAAAACATTCAGTACTTC	CASSLFLRPKNIQYF
few	.	TRBV29-1	TRBJ2-3	TGCAGCGTTGAAGACGGGCTTAGCACAGATACGCAGTATTTT	CSVEDGLSTDTQYF
.	.	TRBV6-1	TRBJ2-3	TGTGCCAGCAGTGAATGGCGTCTACCTAGCACAGATACGCAGTATTTT	CASSEWRLPSTDTQYF
few	TRBD1	TRBV20-1	TRBJ1-6	TGCAGTGCTAGGACAGGGGGGGATTCACCCCTCCACTTT	CSARTGGDSPLHF
few	.	TRBV27	TRBJ2-2	TGTGCCAGCAGTATGTCTCGCGGCACCGGGGAGCTGTTTTTT	CASSMSRGTGELFF
.	TRBD2	TRBV2	TRBJ2-3	TGTGCCAGCAGTGGGCAGACTAGCGGAGCTAAGAGGGGCACAGATACGCAGTATTTT	CASSGQTSGAKRGTDTQYF
few	TRBD1	TRBV7-9	TRBJ1-2	TGTGCCAGCAGCCAACAGGGACAGATCTATGGCTACACCTTC	CASSQQGQIYGYTF
.	TRBD1	TRBV5-4	TRBJ1-3	TGTGCCAGCAGCTGGGGGACAGGCCTGAGCTCTGGAAACACCATATATTTT	CASSWGTGLSSGNTIYF
many	.	TRBV18	TRBJ1-1	TGTGCCAGCTCACCACAGGGATCTGGCACTGAAGCTTTCTTT	CASSPQGSGTEAFF
.	TRBD2	TRBV5-1	TRBJ2-3	TGCGCCAGCAGCTTACTAGCGGGAGAGGGGACAGATACGCAGTATTTT	CASSLLAGEGTDTQYF
once	TRBD1	TRBV30	TRBJ1-4	TGTGCCTGGAGTTCGACAGGGGGCTTAGCTAATGAAAAACTGTTTTTT	CAWSSTGGLANEKLFF
.	.	TRBV3-1	TRBJ1-3	TGTGCCAGCAGCCAAGATGCCAGCTCTGGAAACACCATATATTTT	CASSQDASSGNTIYF
once	.	TRBV19	TRBJ2-6	TGTGCCAGTAGTATCGCTCGCGGGTCTGGGGCCAACGTCCTGACTTTC	CASSIARGSGANVLTF
.	.	TRBV7-9	TRBJ2-6	TGTGCCAGCAGCTTAGTTGGGGCCAACGTCCTGACTTTC	CASSLVGANVLTF
.	TRBD2	TRBV2	TRBJ2-2	TGTGCCAGCGCCGAAAGCCCGACTAGCGCGACCGGGGAGCTGTTTTTT	CASAESPTSATGELFF